Sequencing of this TCR beta chain was carried out in a study of CD8 T cells in Susac syndrome. Overall study findings and caveats: Individuals included in the TCR sequencing and HLA analysis were acknowledged by the study to be relatively few in number.

Reverse transcription used about 0.45 to 1 ug RNA and random hexamers. immunoSEQ multiplex PCR amplified TCR beta CDR3 across 54 Vbeta, 13 Jbeta. TCRdb re-called the immunoSEQ multiplex PCR reads through MiXCR, storing one row per CDR3 protein. Here the sample spans approximately 210,000 distinct CDR3 sequences, 95% being singletons. Trimming removed 1 base at V and 5 bases at J, with 8 bases between. Per the germline V gene, CDR1 is DFQATT and CDR2 is SNEGSKA (reference sequence). This CDR3 region has 12 residues. Notes on this clonotype: Its antigen is unidentified.

The multiple sclerosis controls were treatment-naive patients, and their relapsing-remitting disease was stable or active. The clonotype originates from a human donor with multiple sclerosis. This chain connects TRBV20-1 to TRBJ2-5; possible D gene TRBD2, 7 bases. The sample taken for sequencing was CD4+ T cells from PBMCs. DNA for the CDR3: TGCAGTGCTAGAGGGGGGGGCGAGACCCAGTACTTC. Translated, it gives CSARGGGETQYF.